These 10 T cell receptor beta chains were all obtained from the same sample, sequenced in a study of blood T cell repertoires in COVID-19. The repertoire was sequenced with immunoSEQ multiplex PCR; TCRdb's copy has only in-frame clones and lacks some. Among approximately 170,000 clones listed, around 86% were seen once. The specimen sequenced was peripheral blood. Source of these receptors: a man between 65 and 85 years old with acute or convalescent COVID-19.

V usage is TRBV21-1 and J usage is TRBJ2-7; TRBD1 reflects the table's D call only, with no check against the DNA. TRBV21-1 counts as a pseudogene. The CDR3 has 12 residues. The CDR3 spells CASSMKQDEQYF. In DNA form, the CDR3 reads TGTGCCAGCAGCATGAAACAGGACGAGCAGTACTTC.

This rearrangement joins TRBV7-2 to TRBJ1-2; 7 nucleotides align to TRBD1. V was pared by 5 bases and J by 4 bases, with 13 bases of the junction left unmatched. CDR3 size: 16 residues. Germline values: CDR1 SGHTA, CDR2 FQGNSA. The CDR3 is CASSRTGSGAIYGYTF. CDR3 coding DNA: TGTGCCAGCAGCCGGACAGGCTCCGGGGCAATCTATGGCTACACCTTC.

The gene calls are TRBV19 and TRBJ1-2; the match to TRBD1 covers 8 bases. Germline V gives CDR1 LNHDA, CDR2 SQIVND (reference sequence). V shed 0 bases and J 7 bases; nucleotides not matched to a gene: 4. The CDR3 sequence is 14 residues long. CDR3 residues: CASSIEAGQAGYTF. The CDR3 DNA reads as TGTGCCAGTAGTATAGAAGCGGGACAGGCTGGCTACACCTTC.

The V call is TRBV4-1, the J call TRBJ2-1; the D gene is possibly TRBD2 (6 bases). Trimming cost V 4 bases and J 4 bases, with 17 bases left between them. The germline gives CDR1 MGHRA, CDR2 YSYEKL. The CDR3 consists of 16 residues. The CDR3 region has the DNA TGCGCCAGCAGCCTCTCGGTTAGCGGATTTTACAATGAGCAGTTCTTC. The encoded protein is CASSLSVSGFYNEQFF.

CDR3 coding DNA: TGTGCCAGCAGCTTGGGAAGGGGGTTGAAGAACACTGAAGCTTTCTTT. Translated, it gives CASSLGRGLKNTEAFF. This chain joins TRBV5-4 and TRBJ1-1, with D perhaps matching TRBD1 (6 bases). Deletions cut 0 bases from V and 1 base from J, with 13 bases between. Germline V gene sequence: CDR1 SGHNT, CDR2 YYREEE (reference sequence). The CDR3 length is 16 residues.

The rearrangement uses TRBV9 and TRBJ2-1; 12 bases are a match to TRBD2. With V trimmed by 0 bases and J by 0 bases, 1 base remained unmatched. Looked up from germline, CDR1 is SGDLS and CDR2 is YYNGEE. There are 17 residues in the CDR3. CDR3 sequence reads: CASSVATSGSSYNEQFF. The CDR3 region has the DNA TGTGCCAGCAGCGTAGCGACTAGCGGGAGCTCCTACAATGAGCAGTTCTTC.

The rearrangement uses TRBV6-2 or TRBV6-3 and TRBJ1-1; possible D gene TRBD1, 6 bases. V lost 6 bases to trimming and J lost 4 bases, with 18 bases between them. The CDR3 spans 15 residues. Germline V gene data show CDR1 as MNHEY and CDR2 as SVGEGT. CDR3 DNA: TGTGCCAGCAGCCTTGTTCCAGGGGCCGGCACTGAAGCTTTCTTT. Translated, it gives CASSLVPGAGTEAFF.

The rearrangement joins TRBV29-1 to TRBJ1-1, with D hard to call. Germline loops: CDR1 SQVTM, CDR2 ANQGSEA. Trimming cost V 4 bases and J 9 bases, with 6 bases left between them. This CDR3 is 9 amino acids long. CDR3 nucleotide sequence: TGCAGCGTTGGTCCTCAAGCTTTCTTT. Translated: CSVGPQAFF.

The gene calls are TRBV28 and TRBJ2-7; a weak D match, TRBD1 (6 bases). CDR3 size: 16 residues. Germline CDR1 and CDR2: MDHEN and SYDVKM. The germline V and J ends were trimmed by 1 base and 4 bases, with 17 bases remaining between them. CDR3 loop: CASSLLGAKPKYEQYF. In nucleotides, the CDR3 is TGTGCCAGCAGTTTATTGGGGGCGAAGCCGAAGTACGAGCAGTACTTC.

A remark on this clone: Other DNA sequences in the sample encode the same CDR3. The CDR3 DNA reads as TGTGCCAGCAGACCCCCAGGATTCTATGGCTACACCTTC. This codes for CASRPPGFYGYTF. This sequence joins TRBV6-5 and TRBJ1-2, with D unclear. V lost 6 bases and J 4 bases, leaving 12 bases between the germline ends. The germline CDR1 and CDR2 sequences are MNHEY and SVGAGI. The CDR3 length is 13 residues.